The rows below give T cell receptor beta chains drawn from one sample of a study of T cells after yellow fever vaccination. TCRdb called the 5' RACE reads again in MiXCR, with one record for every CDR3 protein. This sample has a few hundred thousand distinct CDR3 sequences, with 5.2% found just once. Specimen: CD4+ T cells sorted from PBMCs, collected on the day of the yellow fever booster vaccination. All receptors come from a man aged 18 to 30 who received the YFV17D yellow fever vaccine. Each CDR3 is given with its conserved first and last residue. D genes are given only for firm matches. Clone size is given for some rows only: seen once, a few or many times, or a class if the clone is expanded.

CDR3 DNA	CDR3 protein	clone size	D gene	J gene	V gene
TGTGCCAGCAGCTTGAGCGGGGGGGACCTGAACGAGCAGTACTTC	CASSLSGGDLNEQYF	few	TRBD2	TRBJ2-7	TRBV7-2
TGTGCCAGCAGCAGATCAGGGGAAGGTGAAAAACTGTTTTTT	CASSRSGEGEKLFF	many	NA	TRBJ1-4	TRBV5-5
TGCGCCAGCAGCTTGGGAAGTCTTGGAGCAGGGGATGGCTACACCTTC	CASSLGSLGAGDGYTF	NA	NA	TRBJ1-2	TRBV5-1
TGTGCCACCAGTGATGAGGGTGGTGGACAAGGGTTGGGGACCCAGTACTTC	CATSDEGGGQGLGTQYF	few	NA	TRBJ2-5	TRBV24-1
TGTGCCAGCACCTTCCTCTCTGGAAACACCATATATTTT	CASTFLSGNTIYF	NA	NA	TRBJ1-3	TRBV12-3/TRBV12-4
TGTGCCAGCAGCCGCTTTCTCTCGGGAAACACTGAAGCTTTCTTT	CASSRFLSGNTEAFF	few	NA	TRBJ1-1	TRBV14
TGTGCCAGCGCTGCCAGCGGTACAGATACGCAGTATTTT	CASAASGTDTQYF	NA	NA	TRBJ2-3	TRBV12-3/TRBV12-4
TGTGCCAGCAGTTTAGGCTCAGGCGGTGGCACCGGGGAGCTGTTTTTT	CASSLGSGGGTGELFF	NA	NA	TRBJ2-2	TRBV12-3/TRBV12-4
TGCAGTGCTGGAACATTAGCGGGTGGGAACACCGGGGAGCTGTTTTTT	CSAGTLAGGNTGELFF	NA	TRBD2	TRBJ2-2	TRBV20-1
TGTGCCAGCAGTCGAGACAGGGCGACCGGGGAGCTGTTTTTT	CASSRDRATGELFF	few	TRBD1	TRBJ2-2	TRBV6-1
TGTGCCAGCAGCTGGGCGGCAGATACCTATGGCTACACCTTC	CASSWAADTYGYTF	NA	NA	TRBJ1-2	TRBV5-4
TGTGCCAGCAGATTTAGCGGGACAGGAGTTGTGTACGGCTACACCTTC	CASRFSGTGVVYGYTF	NA	TRBD1	TRBJ1-2	TRBV7-2